The entry below describes one T cell receptor (beta chain). TCRdb's table, derived via immunoSEQ multiplex PCR, lists solely in-frame clones and lacks some. The repertoire holds roughly 170,000 clones, with about 91% as singletons. These data belong to a study of control samples from healthy donors and cancer patients. The sequenced sample consisted of blood. This TCR came from a woman between 40 and 50 years old in good health.

The CDR3 here is CASSEGGGSDTQYF. The CDR3 region has the DNA TGTGCCAGCAGTGAAGGCGGGGGGTCAGATACGCAGTATTTT. This chain connects TRBV6-4 to TRBJ2-3; TRBD2 matches 8 bases. Trimming took 3 bases from V and 4 from J; bases not matched to a gene: 3. The CDR3 is 14 amino acids. Germline lookup yields CDR1 MRHNA and CDR2 SNTAGT.